A single T cell receptor (beta chain) is shown here with its context. Its antigen is as yet unknown. Viral peptide pools were used in the ViraFEST assay to expand antigen-specific CD4+ T cells, and sequencing came afterward. With more than nine days of culture completed, CD4+ T cells were isolated. Absence of prior SARS-CoV-2 infection characterized the vaccine recipients, who showed negative nucleocapsid antibodies. Both day 3 and day 7 saw half the medium replaced with IL-2 medium. These data originate in a study of vaccination effects on CD4 cells after COVID-19. The assay was immunoSEQ multiplex PCR, and TCRdb's table has in-frame clones only and misses some. The sample lists about 65,000 clones, around 76% occurring once. The ends lost 4 bases at V and 4 bases at J; junction bases unmatched: 8. Germline CDR1 is SGHTS and CDR2 is YDEGEE. This CDR3 is 15 amino acids long.

The origin of this receptor is a human donor who received a COVID-19 vaccine. J is TRBJ2-3 and V is TRBV5-8, with 8 bases lining up with TRBD1. The sequencing used CD4+ T cells from PBMCs cultured with HCoV-NL63 spike peptides, collected before COVID-19 vaccination. CDR3 amino acids: CASSLTGVFADTQYF. The CDR3 DNA reads TGTGCCAGCAGCCTGACAGGGGTATTCGCAGATACGCAGTATTTT.